The clone carrying this T cell receptor (beta chain) was counted at least ten times. Its antigen remains unknown. The CDR3 runs 14 residues. Germline V gene sequence: CDR1 LGHDT, CDR2 YNNKEL (reference sequence). V was pared by 6 bases and J by 2 bases, with 13 bases between. T cells were expanded from blood mononuclear cells for 2 to 3 days with anti-CD3 OKT3 or CD3/CD28 beads. This sample was included in a study of beta chain bispecific antibodies for T cell cancers. Findings and caveats of the study: Normal T cells contributed less of the targeted TRBV signal than the leukemia cells did.

TCRdb re-analysed the 5' RACE reads in MiXCR, keeping a single row per CDR3 protein. The sample holds about 18,000 distinct CDR3 sequences, 2% to 2.5% seen once. The clonotype originates from a human donor in good health. Some clones in this sample may be carry-over from other donors' samples. J is TRBJ2-5 and V is TRBV3-1; no firm D call. Specimen: healthy donor T cells cultured with leukemia cells. CDR3 amino acids: CASRLKMGQETQYF. In DNA form, the CDR3 reads TGTGCCAGCAGACTCAAGATGGGGCAAGAGACCCAGTACTTC.